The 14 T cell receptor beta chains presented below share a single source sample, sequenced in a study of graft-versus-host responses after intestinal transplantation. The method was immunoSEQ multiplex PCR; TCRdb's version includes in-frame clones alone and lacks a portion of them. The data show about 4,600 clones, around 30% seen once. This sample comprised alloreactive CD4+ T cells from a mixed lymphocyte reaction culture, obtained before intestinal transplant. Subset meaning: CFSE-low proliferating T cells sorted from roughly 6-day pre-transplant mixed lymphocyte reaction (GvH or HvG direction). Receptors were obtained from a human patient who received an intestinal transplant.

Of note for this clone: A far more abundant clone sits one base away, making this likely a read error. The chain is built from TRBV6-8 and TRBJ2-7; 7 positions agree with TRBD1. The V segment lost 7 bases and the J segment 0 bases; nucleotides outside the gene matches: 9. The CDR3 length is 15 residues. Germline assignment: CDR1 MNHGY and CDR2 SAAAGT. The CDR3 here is CASNVSGQTSYEQYF. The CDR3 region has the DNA TGTGCCAGCAATGTATCGGGACAGACCTCCTACGAGCAGTACTTC.

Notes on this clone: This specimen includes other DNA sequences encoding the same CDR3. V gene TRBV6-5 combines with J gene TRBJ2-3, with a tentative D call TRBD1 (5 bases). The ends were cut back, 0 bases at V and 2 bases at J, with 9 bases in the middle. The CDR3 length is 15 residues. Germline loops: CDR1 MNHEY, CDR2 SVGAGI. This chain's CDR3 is CASSYSGRVTDTQYF. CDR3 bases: TGTGCCAGCAGTTACTCGGGCAGGGTCACAGATACGCAGTATTTT.

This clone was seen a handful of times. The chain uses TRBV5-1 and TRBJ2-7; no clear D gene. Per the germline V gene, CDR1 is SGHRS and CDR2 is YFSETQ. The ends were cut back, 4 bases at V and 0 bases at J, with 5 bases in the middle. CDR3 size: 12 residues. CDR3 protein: CASSAASYEQYF. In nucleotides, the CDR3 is TGCGCCAGCAGCGCTGCCTCCTACGAGCAGTACTTC.

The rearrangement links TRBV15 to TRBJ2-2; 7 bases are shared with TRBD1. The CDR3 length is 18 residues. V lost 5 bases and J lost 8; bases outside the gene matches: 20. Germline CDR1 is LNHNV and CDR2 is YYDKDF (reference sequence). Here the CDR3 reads CATSFGRNRQGLGGELFF. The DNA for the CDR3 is TGTGCCACCAGCTTCGGACGGAATCGACAGGGCTTGGGGGGGGAGCTGTTTTTT.

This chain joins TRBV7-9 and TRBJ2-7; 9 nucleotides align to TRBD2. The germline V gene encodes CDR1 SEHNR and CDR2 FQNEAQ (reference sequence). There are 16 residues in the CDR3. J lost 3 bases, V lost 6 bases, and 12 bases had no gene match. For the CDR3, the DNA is TGTGCCAGCAGACCGGCTAGCGGGGCTCAGGGCTACGAGCAGTACTTC. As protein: CASRPASGAQGYEQYF.

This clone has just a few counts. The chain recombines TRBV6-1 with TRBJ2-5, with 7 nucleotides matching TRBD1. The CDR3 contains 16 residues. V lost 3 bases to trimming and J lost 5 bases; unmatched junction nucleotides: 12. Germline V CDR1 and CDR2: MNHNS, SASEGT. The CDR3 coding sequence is TGTGCCAGCAGTGAGAGGGGGCCCGCGCAGGGCGAGACCCAGTACTTC. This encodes CASSERGPAQGETQYF.

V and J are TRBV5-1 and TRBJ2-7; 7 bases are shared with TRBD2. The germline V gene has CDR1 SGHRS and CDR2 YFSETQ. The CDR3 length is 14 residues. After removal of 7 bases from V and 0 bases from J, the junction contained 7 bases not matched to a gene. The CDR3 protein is CASGVASGSYEQYF. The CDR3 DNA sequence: TGCGCCAGCGGCGTGGCTAGCGGCTCCTACGAGCAGTACTTC.

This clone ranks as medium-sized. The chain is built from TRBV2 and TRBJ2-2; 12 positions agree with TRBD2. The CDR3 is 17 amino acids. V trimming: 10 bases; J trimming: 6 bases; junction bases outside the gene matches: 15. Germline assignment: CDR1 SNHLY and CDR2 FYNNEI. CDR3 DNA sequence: TGTGCCACCCCGGGACTTGGAGGACTAGCGGGGTCCGGGGAGCTGTTTTTT. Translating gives CATPGLGGLAGSGELFF.

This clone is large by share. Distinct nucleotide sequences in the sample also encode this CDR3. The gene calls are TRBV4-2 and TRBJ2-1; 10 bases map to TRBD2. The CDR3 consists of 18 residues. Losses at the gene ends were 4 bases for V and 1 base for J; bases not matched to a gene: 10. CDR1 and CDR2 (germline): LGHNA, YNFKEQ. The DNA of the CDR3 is TGTGCCAGCAGCCCAGTTCTCCTAGCGGGAGTATCCTACAATGAGCAGTTCTTC. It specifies CASSPVLLAGVSYNEQFF.

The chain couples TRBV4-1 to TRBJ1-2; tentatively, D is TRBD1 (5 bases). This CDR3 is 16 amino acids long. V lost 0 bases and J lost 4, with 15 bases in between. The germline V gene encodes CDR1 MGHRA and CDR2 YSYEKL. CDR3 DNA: TGCGCCAGCAGCCAAGAAGGATCAGGGAAGACCTATGGCTACACCTTC. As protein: CASSQEGSGKTYGYTF.

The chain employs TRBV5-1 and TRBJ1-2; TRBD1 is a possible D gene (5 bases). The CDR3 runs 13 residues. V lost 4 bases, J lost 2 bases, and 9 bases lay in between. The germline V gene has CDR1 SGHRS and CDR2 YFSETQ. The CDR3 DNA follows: TGCGCCAGCAGCCCCCGGGACAACTATGGCTACACCTTC. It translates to CASSPRDNYGYTF.

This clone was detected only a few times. The DNA for the CDR3 is TGTGCCAGTAGTACGACGGTCTATGGCTACACCTTC. Encoded protein: CASSTTVYGYTF. This chain connects TRBV19 to TRBJ1-2; no reliable D call. Looked up from germline, CDR1 is LNHDA and CDR2 is SQIVND (reference sequence). Trimming removed 4 bases at V and 4 bases at J, with 7 bases between. The CDR3 length is 12 residues.

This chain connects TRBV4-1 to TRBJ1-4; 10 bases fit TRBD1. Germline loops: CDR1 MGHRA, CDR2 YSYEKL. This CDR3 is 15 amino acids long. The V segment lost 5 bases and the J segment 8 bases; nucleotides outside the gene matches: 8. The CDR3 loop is CASSLARDRGEKLFF. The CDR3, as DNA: TGCGCCAGCAGCTTAGCCCGGGACAGGGGAGAAAAACTGTTTTTT.

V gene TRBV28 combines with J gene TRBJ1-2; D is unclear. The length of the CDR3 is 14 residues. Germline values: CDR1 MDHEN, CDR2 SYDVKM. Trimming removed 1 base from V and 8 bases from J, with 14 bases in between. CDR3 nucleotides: TGTGCCAGCAGTTTATCCGGGCTTCTAGAGGGCTACACCTTC. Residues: CASSLSGLLEGYTF.